This passage covers 27 T cell receptor beta chains from one sample sequenced in a study of response to subunit inactivated influenza vaccine listed by TCRdb under 2018. Receptor libraries were prepared by RT-PCR. The sequencing machine was an Illumina HiSeq 2500. TCRdb redid the processing of the public reads, applying fastp at Q25 and MiXCR, and retained in-frame beta chains. Rows with one shared CDR3 protein collapse into an entry with the most common genes and DNA. The sample records 400,000 to 650,000 distinct CDR3 sequences, less than 7.5% of which are singletons. Jointly, the top ten make up 13% of the sample. The sequenced sample was PBMCs from blood, obtained about 24 months after vaccination. Every receptor here comes from a man aged 50-75 years who received an inactivated influenza vaccine. Donor details come from another sample of the same person, matched by shared clones.

This clonotype came up a few times. The chain couples TRBV5-1 to TRBJ2-7; 8 nucleotides agree with TRBD1. CDR3 size: 16 residues. Germline assignment: CDR1 SGHRS and CDR2 YFSETQ. The V gene end was trimmed by 0 bases and the J gene end by 2 bases; junction bases not matched to a gene: 7. The CDR3 spells CASSLDSGQGPYEQYF. CDR3 DNA sequence: TGCGCCAGCAGCTTGGACTCCGGACAGGGACCCTACGAGCAGTACTTC.

V usage is TRBV20-1 and J usage is TRBJ2-6, with unresolved D. CDR1 is DFQATT, CDR2 SNEGSKA, per germline (reference sequence). The V gene lost 3 bases and the J gene lost 2 bases, with 8 bases spanning the gap. The CDR3 spans 14 residues. The CDR3 sequence: CSARVRTGANVLTF. The CDR3 DNA follows: TGCAGTGCTAGGGTCCGAACTGGGGCCAACGTCCTGACTTTC.

This clonotype was seen a handful of times. The chain combines TRBV5-1 with TRBJ2-5; D is possibly TRBD2 (6 bases). Trimming removed 0 bases at V and 1 base at J, with 7 bases between. In germline, CDR1 is SGHRS, CDR2 YFSETQ. The CDR3 is 14 amino acids. DNA of the CDR3: TGCGCCAGCAGCTTGGGGGGGGTCCAAGAGACCCAGTACTTC. It translates to CASSLGGVQETQYF.

This clonotype was detected ten times or more. This chain uses TRBV7-9 with TRBJ2-5, with D maybe TRBD2 (6 bases). V lost 1 base and J lost 3, with 12 bases in between. CDR1 is SEHNR and CDR2 is FQNEAQ in the germline V gene (reference sequence). The CDR3 contains 15 residues. The CDR3 is CASSLDRGNKETQYF. The CDR3 nucleotides are TGTGCCAGCAGCTTAGATCGCGGGAACAAAGAGACCCAGTACTTC.

The chain employs TRBV14 and TRBJ2-5; tentative D call: TRBD1 (5 bases). Looked up from germline, CDR1 is SGHDN and CDR2 is FVKESK. The CDR3 extends over 17 amino acids. The V end was cut by 1 base, the J end by 4 bases, with 19 bases between. The CDR3 coding sequence is TGTGCCAGCAGCCAAGCATGGGGCAGGGAAGTCGGAGAGACCCAGTACTTC. It translates to CASSQAWGREVGETQYF.

In regard to this clonotype: The conserved final phenylalanine or tryptophan is absent from the CDR3, which likely points to a read error. The V gene is TRBV12-3 or TRBV12-4, the J gene TRBJ1-2; maybe TRBD1 (6 bases). V lost 3 bases and J 3 bases, leaving 11 bases between the germline ends. This CDR3 contains 14 residues. In nucleotides, the CDR3 is TGTGCCAGCAGTTTTTGGGGGCGAGACTATGGCTACACCATC. It yields the protein CASSFWGRDYGYTI.

V usage is TRBV6-2 or TRBV6-3 and J usage is TRBJ1-2, with D maybe TRBD1 (5 bases). The CDR3 is 15 residues long. CDR1 is MNHEY, CDR2 SVGEGT, per germline. V lost 5 bases to trimming and J lost 6 bases, with 19 bases between them. CDR3 sequence (DNA): TGTGCCAGCAGTAAAACGGACATGGCCTGGGATGGCTACACCTTC. Translated, it gives CASSKTDMAWDGYTF.

The chain is built from TRBV9 and TRBJ1-1; unclear D gene. V was clipped by 1 base and J by 2 bases, with 15 bases between them. CDR3 length: 16 amino acids. Germline values: CDR1 SGDLS, CDR2 YYNGEE. DNA for the CDR3: TGTGCCAGCAGCGTAAAAGCTATAAGGTCCAACACTGAAGCTTTCTTT. It encodes CASSVKAIRSNTEAFF.

The chain recombines TRBV6-6 with TRBJ1-1, with D perhaps matching TRBD1 (5 bases). CDR1 is MNHNY and CDR2 is SVGAGI in the germline V gene (reference sequence). Trimming shortened V by 7 bases and J by 5 bases, and 14 bases separated the two germline ends. The CDR3 contains 13 residues. CDR3 amino acids: CASNEGLGTEAFF. The CDR3 DNA reads TGTGCCAGCAATGAGGGGCTCGGAACTGAAGCTTTCTTT.

The rearrangement uses TRBV27 and TRBJ2-3; tentatively, D is TRBD1 or TRBD2 (6 bases each). The CDR3 contains 17 residues. Trimming removed 5 bases from V and 5 bases from J, with 23 bases in between. Per the germline V gene, CDR1 is MNHEY and CDR2 is SMNVEV (reference sequence). CDR3 amino acids: CASSNIGGRIMVDTQYF. CDR3 coding DNA: TGTGCCAGCAGTAATATCGGGGGCCGAATCATGGTAGATACGCAGTATTTT.

There are a few counts of this clonotype. The V gene is TRBV29-1, the J gene TRBJ1-2; perhaps TRBD1 as D (6 bases). Germline CDR1 SQVTM, CDR2 ANQGSEA. Trimming took 4 bases from V and 6 from J, leaving 18 bases between them. This CDR3 spans 14 amino acids. The CDR3 DNA reads as TGCAGCGTTGGAAACTCGGGGGCAAATAATGGCTACACCTTC. Its protein product is CSVGNSGANNGYTF.

This clonotype has only a few counts. The rearrangement links TRBV5-1 to TRBJ1-5, with 7 bases identical to TRBD1. The junction had 4 bases not matched to a gene; V was cut back by 0 bases and J by 7 bases. The CDR3 loop spans 14 amino acids. Germline assignment: CDR1 SGHRS and CDR2 YFSETQ. The CDR3 loop reads CASSLAAGGQPQHF. The CDR3 region has the DNA TGCGCCAGCAGCTTGGCGGCAGGGGGGCAGCCCCAGCATTTT.

The chain couples TRBV4-3 to TRBJ1-1; D uncertain. The V gene lost 3 bases and the J gene lost 5 bases, with 7 bases spanning the gap. Germline V gene sequence: CDR1 LGHNA, CDR2 YSLEER. This CDR3 has 12 amino acids. The CDR3 sequence: CASSHGKTEAFF. The DNA for the CDR3 is TGCGCCAGCAGCCACGGAAAAACTGAAGCTTTCTTT.

The table lists this clonotype with a few counts. V is TRBV21-1 and J is TRBJ2-7; TRBD1 was called by the table and not checked on the DNA. TRBV21-1 is tagged as a pseudogene. The CDR3 runs to 14 residues. This CDR3 reads CASSIRTDPNEQYF. In DNA form, the CDR3 reads TGTGCCAGCAGCATCCGGACAGACCCTAACGAGCAGTACTTC.

The rearrangement uses TRBV28 and TRBJ2-7; possible D gene TRBD1, 5 bases. Germline CDR1 and CDR2: MDHEN and SYDVKM. V lost 5 bases and J lost 5, with 7 bases in between. This CDR3 region has 11 residues. CDR3: CASSRRDEQYF. For the CDR3, the DNA is TGTGCCAGCAGTCGCAGGGACGAGCAGTACTTC.

The sample holds a few counts of this clonotype. The chain uses TRBV6-1 and TRBJ1-5, with a weak D call TRBD1 (6 bases). CDR1 and CDR2 (germline): MNHNS, SASEGT. The CDR3 spans 15 residues. Trimming pared 6 bases from V and 7 bases from J, leaving 19 bases between. The CDR3 DNA sequence: TGTGCCAGCAGCCCTCAGGGGTTCGGGGGACAGCCCCAGCATTTT. Protein product: CASSPQGFGGQPQHF.

Only a few counts were recorded for this clonotype. V and J are TRBV24-1 and TRBJ1-5; D remains unclear. V gave up 9 bases and J gave up 0 bases, with 5 bases separating them. The CDR3 consists of 12 residues. Germline CDR1 reads KGHDR; CDR2 reads SFDVKD. This chain's CDR3 is CATHNSNQPQHF. The CDR3 nucleotides read TGTGCCACCCACAATAGCAATCAGCCCCAGCATTTT.

This clonotype has just one count. V is TRBV9 and J is TRBJ1-2, with D possibly TRBD1 on 6 matching bases. V lost 3 bases, J lost 7 bases, and 13 bases lay in between. There are 13 residues in the CDR3. CDR1 and CDR2 (germline): SGDLS, YYNGEE. CDR3 nucleotides: TGTGCCAGCAGCGCCGACGGGGGCTCTGGCTACACCTTC. This gives the protein CASSADGGSGYTF.

This clonotype was seen more than once but under ten times. The V gene is TRBV6-2 or TRBV6-3, the J gene TRBJ1-1; D gene unclear. Germline lookup yields CDR1 MNHEY and CDR2 SVGEGT. V shed 11 bases and J shed 0 bases, with 10 bases lying between them. There are 12 residues in the CDR3. The CDR3 bases are TGTGCCGTCGGGGAGATGAACACTGAAGCTTTCTTT. As protein: CAVGEMNTEAFF.

The chain couples TRBV5-1 to TRBJ1-4; D gene uncertain. Trimming removed 3 bases at V and 4 bases at J, with 10 bases between. CDR1 and CDR2 from the germline V gene are SGHRS and YFSETQ. The CDR3 sequence is 14 residues long. CDR3 loop: CASSSDGNNEKLFF. In DNA, the CDR3 is TGCGCCAGCAGCTCGGACGGGAATAATGAAAAACTGTTTTTT.

This clonotype occurred a few times. The V call is TRBV2, the J call TRBJ1-5, with a tentative D call TRBD1 (6 bases). Between the trimmed V and J ends, which lost 4 bases and 0 bases, there was a span of 19 bases. The V gene's germline CDR1 is SNHLY and CDR2 FYNNEI. The length of the CDR3 is 18 residues. The CDR3: CASSVSSGAANSNQPQHF. The CDR3 region has the DNA TGTGCCAGCAGTGTGTCATCAGGGGCAGCGAATAGCAATCAGCCCCAGCATTTT.

CDR3: CSARGPMTPDEQYF. For the CDR3, the DNA is TGCAGTGCTAGAGGCCCCATGACACCAGACGAGCAGTACTTC. This chain links TRBV20-1 with TRBJ2-7; unclear D gene. V gave up 1 base and J gave up 5 bases, with 15 bases separating them. The CDR3 has 14 amino acids. Germline V gene sequence: CDR1 DFQATT, CDR2 SNEGSKA (reference sequence).

This chain uses TRBV7-2 with TRBJ2-7, with 7 positions matching TRBD2. Per the germline V gene, CDR1 is SGHTA and CDR2 is FQGNSA. J lost 7 bases, V lost 0 bases, and 9 bases had no gene match. This CDR3 comprises 15 residues. CDR3 sequence reads: CASSLALGRRGEQYF. CDR3 DNA sequence: TGTGCCAGCAGCTTAGCGCTCGGGAGGAGGGGTGAGCAGTACTTC.

V is TRBV20-1 and J is TRBJ2-7; D assignment may be TRBD1 or TRBD2 (5 bases each). V lost 3 bases, J lost 3 bases, and 18 bases lay in between. The length of the CDR3 is 15 residues. Germline values: CDR1 DFQATT, CDR2 SNEGSKA (reference sequence). The CDR3 protein is CSARGVAGLYYEQYF. In DNA, the CDR3 is TGCAGTGCTAGGGGGGTGGCGGGCCTCTACTACGAGCAGTACTTC.

The chain is built from TRBV4-2 and TRBJ2-5, with 13 bases that match TRBD2. The V and J ends lost 8 bases and 5 bases, in that order; junction bases with no gene match: 14. This CDR3 is built from 17 residues. Germline V CDR1 and CDR2: LGHNA, YNFKEQ. CDR3 amino acids: CASATSGRPRSGETQYF. CDR3 sequence (DNA): TGTGCCAGCGCGACTAGCGGGAGGCCTCGATCCGGGGAGACCCAGTACTTC.

The chain is built from TRBV7-9 and TRBJ2-5; maybe TRBD2 (5 bases). Per germline, CDR1 SEHNR and CDR2 FQNEAQ (reference sequence). The V gene lost 3 bases and the J gene lost 1 base, with 9 bases spanning the gap. This CDR3 comprises 14 residues. The CDR3 sequence: CASSFEGFQETQYF. As DNA, the CDR3 is TGTGCCAGCAGCTTCGAGGGATTCCAAGAGACCCAGTACTTC.

Only a few counts were recorded for this clonotype. The chain joins TRBV6-1 to TRBJ1-6; 10 bases match TRBD1. CDR1 is MNHNS, CDR2 SASEGT, per germline. This CDR3 has 13 residues. CDR3 loop: CVTGTGANSPLHF. CDR3 nucleotide sequence: TGTGTCACCGGGACAGGGGCCAATTCACCCCTCCACTTT.